Included here is one T cell receptor beta chain sequence, with context. Its matching antigen is unknown. These data originate in a study of T cells in localized non-small cell lung cancer. Whole-study results and caveats: Sequencing involved a lone tumor region, leaving heterogeneity possible. Clonality of T cells reached its maximum in uninvolved adjacent lung, surpassing tumor. Adjacent lung had a median approximately 57 of the 100 largest tumor clones.

TCRdb's copy holds only in-frame clones and misses some; the assay was immunoSEQ multiplex PCR. Of tens of thousands of clones detected, around 82% appear once; the ten largest clones hold around 34%. The germline gives CDR1 SGDLS, CDR2 YYNGEE. This CDR3 comprises 16 residues. With 0 bases removed from V and 0 bases from J, the gap between germline ends came to 10 bases. The clonotype originates from a male donor at least 60 years old with stage II squamous cell lung carcinoma. The chain employs TRBV9 and TRBJ1-3; D is uncertain. The sequenced sample was peripheral blood, obtained before any cancer treatment. The CDR3, as DNA: TGTGCCAGCAGCGTAGTTCCGAGTTACTCTGGAAACACCATATATTTT. Amino acid sequence: CASSVVPSYSGNTIYF.